This T cell receptor (beta chain) was identified in a study of metastatic and nonmetastatic thyroid tumors. Turning to the study itself: Both malignant and benign thyroid patients supplied peripheral blood and tumor or nodule tissue samples, across which the repertoires of these patients were then compared.

Findings and limits, study-wide: Benign nodules reportedly had significantly lower TCR beta diversity than malignant thyroid tumors in blood and tumor.

Per the study methods: To classify distant metastasis in papillary thyroid cancer, a model was built from CDR3 differences across clinicopathological groups. TCRdb re-called clones from the PCR reads using MiXCR. V and J calls and clone size were set by TCRdb, not the authors. The sample shows 15,000 to 20,000 clones, 34% of them seen only once. Worth noting for this clone: What it recognizes is unknown.

This CDR3 is built from 15 residues. Per the germline V gene, CDR1 is MNHEY and CDR2 is SVGEGT. J gave up 0 bases and V 7 bases, and 8 bases lay outside the gene matches. All patients reached thyroid surgery having received no treatment beforehand. The chain has TRBV6-2 or TRBV6-3 and TRBJ2-7; 8 bases line up with TRBD2. Sequenced material: tumor tissue. This receptor was taken from a male donor with papillary thyroid cancer or a benign thyroid nodule (not recorded which). Some clones in this sample may be carry-over from other donors' samples. The CDR3 sequence: CASKTERENSYEQYF. CDR3 DNA: TGTGCCAGCAAGACAGAGCGGGAGAACTCCTACGAGCAGTACTTC.